This passage covers 2 T cell receptor beta chains from one sample sequenced in a study of control samples from healthy donors and cancer patients. Profiled with immunoSEQ multiplex PCR; TCRdb holds only in-frame clones, not every one. The sample consists of 65,000 to 90,000 clones, approximately 88% of them appearing once. Material: PBMCs. The receptors originated from a woman between 50 and 59 years old with colorectal cancer.

The CDR3 bases are TGTGCCAGCTCTCCCAGCCTAACGAGGGCAGATACGCAGTATTTT. It translates to CASSPSLTRADTQYF. The V gene is TRBV18, the J gene TRBJ2-3; possibly TRBD2 for D (5 bases). Per germline, CDR1 KGHSH and CDR2 LQKENI. Trimming left V 6 bases short and J 4 bases short, with 17 bases between. CDR3 length: 15 amino acids.

V usage is TRBV2 and J usage is TRBJ1-1, with TRBD1 as a possible D gene (6 bases). The V end was cut by 6 bases, the J end by 1 base, with 9 bases between. Germline CDR1 SNHLY, CDR2 FYNNEI. The CDR3 covers 13 residues. The CDR3 spells CASRGQPNTEAFF. The CDR3 DNA is TGTGCCAGCAGAGGACAGCCGAACACTGAAGCTTTCTTT. Filled out from reference TRBV2 and TRBJ1-1, the complete variable domain reads EPEVTQTPSHQVTQMGQEVILRCVPISNHLYFYWYRQILGQKVEFLVSFYNNEISEKSEIFDDQFSVERPDGSNFTLKIRSTKLEDSAMYFCASRGQPNTEAFFGQGTRLTVV.